This is a list of T cell receptor beta chains from one sample in a study of CD8 T cells in ankylosing spondylitis. One entry per CDR3 protein, called by TCRdb with MiXCR from the 5' RACE reads. The sample gives 200,000 to 250,000 distinct CDR3 sequences, roughly a tenth of which show up once; approximately 20% is in the top ten. The sample taken for sequencing was blood, either unsorted or a sorted T cell fraction (not recorded which). The receptors derive from a male donor with ankylosing spondylitis or in good health (not recorded which). Each CDR3 is given with its conserved first and last residue. Fields, in order: J gene, clone size, D gene, V gene, CDR3 DNA, CDR3 protein. D genes are given only for firm matches. Expanded clones are given a class, and other clones once, few, many or no size at all.

TRBJ1-6,many,-,TRBV7-2,TGTGCCAGCAGCTCGGACAGTCGTAATTCACCCCTCCACTTT,CASSSDSRNSPLHF
TRBJ2-2,few,TRBD2,TRBV7-3,TGTGCCAGCAGCTTACAAGCGGGGTCGAACACCGGGGAGCTGTTTTTT,CASSLQAGSNTGELFF
TRBJ2-2,once,-,TRBV11-2,TGTGCCAGCAGAACGGTTCTGGGAAAAACCTGGGAGCTGTTTTTT,CASRTVLGKTWELFF
TRBJ1-2,many,-,TRBV12-3/TRBV12-4,TGTGCCACCAGGGACGGGACCAACTATGGCTACACCTTC,CATRDGTNYGYTF
TRBJ2-2,few,-,TRBV7-3,TGTGCCAGCAGCTACCGCAGGGGTGGCACCGGGGAGCTGTTTTTT,CASSYRRGGTGELFF
TRBJ1-5,-,TRBD1,TRBV29-1,TGCAGCGTTGGGGACAGGGGGAATCAGCCCCAGCATTTT,CSVGDRGNQPQHF
TRBJ2-3,many,-,TRBV12-3/TRBV12-4,TGTGCCAGCAGTTTTTTCTACACAGATACGCAGTATTTT,CASSFFYTDTQYF
TRBJ2-5,-,TRBD2,TRBV20-1,TGCAGTGCAGAAGCGGGAGGGGAAGAGACCCAGTACTTC,CSAEAGGEETQYF
TRBJ2-6,many,TRBD1,TRBV27,TGTGCCAGCAGTCAACAGACAGGGACTGGGGCCAACGTCCTGACTTTC,CASSQQTGTGANVLTF
TRBJ1-5,many,-,TRBV7-2,TGTGCCAGCAGCTACCCTGGGGGTAATCAGCCCCAGCATTTT,CASSYPGGNQPQHF
TRBJ2-1,-,-,TRBV7-2,TGTGCCAGCCTTAGCGTTCCTATGGATGAGCAGTTCTTC,CASLSVPMDEQFF
TRBJ2-1,many,-,TRBV5-6,TGTGCCAGCAGCTTGGGAGGGGGGCCCTACAATGAGCAGTTCTTC,CASSLGGGPYNEQFF
TRBJ2-3,many,-,TRBV7-9,TGTGCCACGGGTGCAGGGGGGATCACAGATACGCAGTATTTT,CATGAGGITDTQYF
TRBJ2-1,-,-,TRBV6-2/TRBV6-3,TGTGCCAGCAGTTATAAAATGGGAAAAGGTTCGACGGGGGACAATGAGCAGTTCTTC,CASSYKMGKGSTGDNEQFF
TRBJ1-2,few,TRBD1,TRBV10-3,TGTGCCATCAGTGAGTCGGGCAGGGGGCCCTATGGCTACACCTTC,CAISESGRGPYGYTF
TRBJ1-1,many,-,TRBV20-1,TGCAGTGCTACCGTCCAGGGGTCCACTGAAGCTTTCTTT,CSATVQGSTEAFF
TRBJ1-2,few,-,TRBV24-1,TGTGCCACCAGTGATAGGGAAAACTATGGCTACACCTTC,CATSDRENYGYTF
TRBJ2-3,many,-,TRBV27,TGTGCCAGTGCCCTAGGAGCCGGGGTTACGCAGTATTTT,CASALGAGVTQYF
TRBJ2-7,-,-,TRBV7-6,TGTGCCAGCAGCTTGGCCCCTAGAGCGTCCGAGCAGTACTTC,CASSLAPRASEQYF
TRBJ1-5,many,TRBD1,TRBV29-1,TGCAGCGTTGGGGTACAGGGGGGTAATCAGCCCCAGCATTTT,CSVGVQGGNQPQHF
TRBJ2-7,few,TRBD2,TRBV7-3,TGTGCCAGCAGCCCATCCGGGACTAGTCGGATCGAGCAGTACTTC,CASSPSGTSRIEQYF
TRBJ2-1,few,TRBD1,TRBV12-3/TRBV12-4,TGTGCCAGCACCAACGGACAGGGGAAGCAGTTCTTC,CASTNGQGKQFF
TRBJ2-1,many,TRBD2,TRBV15,TGTGCCACCAGCACACTAGCGGGGGCCTACAATGAGCAGTTCTTC,CATSTLAGAYNEQFF
TRBJ1-1,few,-,TRBV28,TGTGCCAGCACCCGACAACACTGGAACACTGAAGCTTTCTTT,CASTRQHWNTEAFF
TRBJ2-1,many,-,TRBV7-2,TGTGCCAGCAGCTCCGCCGGATACAATGAGCAGTTCTTC,CASSSAGYNEQFF
TRBJ2-3,few,TRBD1,TRBV29-1,TGCAGCGTTGCTCCCATCTCTCCCGGGACAGGGAGAGATACGCAGTATTTT,CSVAPISPGTGRDTQYF
TRBJ2-3,few,TRBD2,TRBV20-1,TGCAGTGCTAGGGAGTTAGCGGGGGCACTCCCAAGCACAGATACGCAGTATTTT,CSARELAGALPSTDTQYF
TRBJ2-7,many,TRBD2,TRBV20-1,TGCAGTGCTAGGAAACTAGCGGGAGATTACGAGCAGTACTTC,CSARKLAGDYEQYF
TRBJ2-1,few,TRBD2,TRBV10-3,TGTGCCATCGGTCGACTAGCGGGGGAGGGGCGGGGTGAGCAGTTCTTC,CAIGRLAGEGRGEQFF
TRBJ2-6,few,TRBD1,TRBV3-1,TGTGCCAGCAGCCAGTTACCCGGGACAGGGGGCGCTGGGGCCAACGTCCTGACTTTC,CASSQLPGTGGAGANVLTF
TRBJ2-7,many,-,TRBV7-2,TGTGCCAGCAGCTTAGAAGGGGAGATGGGGGAGCAGTACTTC,CASSLEGEMGEQYF
TRBJ2-1,-,TRBD2,TRBV27,TGTGCCAGCAGTTCTAGCGGGGGCTTCTATATTCCCAATGAGCAGTTCTTC,CASSSSGGFYIPNEQFF
TRBJ2-1,few,-,TRBV5-1,TGCGCCAGCGGTACTTTGATTCGGAATGAGCAGTTCTTC,CASGTLIRNEQFF